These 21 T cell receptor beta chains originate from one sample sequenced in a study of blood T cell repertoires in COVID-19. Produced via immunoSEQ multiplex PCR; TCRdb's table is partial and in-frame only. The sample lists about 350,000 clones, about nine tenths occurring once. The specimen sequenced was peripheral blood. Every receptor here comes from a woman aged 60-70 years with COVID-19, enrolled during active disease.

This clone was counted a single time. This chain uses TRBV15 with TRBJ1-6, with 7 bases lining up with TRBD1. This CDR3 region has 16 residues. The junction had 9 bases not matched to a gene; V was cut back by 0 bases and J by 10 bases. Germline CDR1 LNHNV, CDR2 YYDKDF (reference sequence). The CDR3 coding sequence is TGTGCCACCAGCAGAGATAGAGGGGGCGCCGGATCACCCCTCCACTTT. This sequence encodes CATSRDRGGAGSPLHF.

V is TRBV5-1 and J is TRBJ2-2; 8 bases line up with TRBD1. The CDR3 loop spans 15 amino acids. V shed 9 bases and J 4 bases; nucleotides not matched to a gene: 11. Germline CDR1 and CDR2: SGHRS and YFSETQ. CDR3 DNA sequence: TGCGCCACCTCCCGGGGACAGGAGGTCACCGGGGAGCTGTTTTTT. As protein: CATSRGQEVTGELFF. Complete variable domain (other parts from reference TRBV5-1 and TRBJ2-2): KAGVTQTPRYLIKTRGQQVTLSCSPISGHRSVSWYQQTPGQGLQFLFEYFSETQRNKGNFPGRFSGRQFSNSRSEMNVSTLELGDSALYLCATSRGQEVTGELFFGEGSRLTVL.

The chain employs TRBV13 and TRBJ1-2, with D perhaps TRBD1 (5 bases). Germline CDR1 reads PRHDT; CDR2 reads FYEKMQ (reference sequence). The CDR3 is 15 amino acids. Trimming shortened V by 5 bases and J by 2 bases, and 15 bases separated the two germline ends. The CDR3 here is CASSQKQAQNYGYTF. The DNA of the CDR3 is TGTGCCAGCAGCCAAAAACAGGCCCAGAACTATGGCTACACCTTC.

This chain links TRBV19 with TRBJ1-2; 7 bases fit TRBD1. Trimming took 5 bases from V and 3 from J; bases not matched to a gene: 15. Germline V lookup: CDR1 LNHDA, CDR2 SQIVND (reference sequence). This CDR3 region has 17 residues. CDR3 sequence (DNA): TGTGCCAGTAGTGCCGGGACAGTGGGAGGAAGTCACTATGGCTACACCTTC. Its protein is CASSAGTVGGSHYGYTF.

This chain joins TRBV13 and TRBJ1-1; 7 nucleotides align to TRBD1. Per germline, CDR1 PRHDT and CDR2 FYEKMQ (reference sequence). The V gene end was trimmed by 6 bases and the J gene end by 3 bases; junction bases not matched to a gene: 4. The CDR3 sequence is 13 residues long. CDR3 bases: TGTGCCAGCAGGGAGGGGACAGACACTGAAGCTTTCTTT. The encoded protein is CASREGTDTEAFF.

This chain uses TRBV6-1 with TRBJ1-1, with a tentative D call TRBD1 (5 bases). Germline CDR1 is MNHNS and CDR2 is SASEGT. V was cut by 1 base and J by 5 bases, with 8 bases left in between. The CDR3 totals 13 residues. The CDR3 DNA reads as TGTGCCAGCAGTGAAGGGGGGGGGACTGAAGCTTTCTTT. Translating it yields CASSEGGGTEAFF.

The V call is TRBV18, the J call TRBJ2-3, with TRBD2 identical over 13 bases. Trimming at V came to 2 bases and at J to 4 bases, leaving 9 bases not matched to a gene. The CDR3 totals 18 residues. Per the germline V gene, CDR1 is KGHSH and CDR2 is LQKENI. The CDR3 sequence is CASSPFAPGLAGPDTQYF. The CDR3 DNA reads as TGTGCCAGCTCACCATTTGCCCCGGGACTAGCGGGGCCAGATACGCAGTATTTT.

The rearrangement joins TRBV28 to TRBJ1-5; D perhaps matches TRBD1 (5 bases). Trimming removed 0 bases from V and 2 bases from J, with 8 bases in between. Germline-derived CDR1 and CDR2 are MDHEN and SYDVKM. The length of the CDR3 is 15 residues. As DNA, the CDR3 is TGTGCCAGCAGTTTATGGGGGGGTGGCAATCAGCCCCAGCATTTT. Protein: CASSLWGGGNQPQHF.

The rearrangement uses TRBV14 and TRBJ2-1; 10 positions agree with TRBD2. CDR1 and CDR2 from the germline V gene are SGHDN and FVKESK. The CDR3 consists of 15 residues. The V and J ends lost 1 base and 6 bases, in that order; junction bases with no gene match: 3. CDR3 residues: CASSQASGGVNEQFF. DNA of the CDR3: TGTGCCAGCAGCCAAGCTAGCGGGGGAGTCAATGAGCAGTTCTTC.

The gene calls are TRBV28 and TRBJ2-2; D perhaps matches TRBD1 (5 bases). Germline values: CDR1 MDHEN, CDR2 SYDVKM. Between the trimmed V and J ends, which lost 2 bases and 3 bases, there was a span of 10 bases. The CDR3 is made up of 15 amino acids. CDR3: CASSLVGHYTGELFF. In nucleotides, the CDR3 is TGTGCCAGCAGTTTAGTTGGACATTACACCGGGGAGCTGTTTTTT.

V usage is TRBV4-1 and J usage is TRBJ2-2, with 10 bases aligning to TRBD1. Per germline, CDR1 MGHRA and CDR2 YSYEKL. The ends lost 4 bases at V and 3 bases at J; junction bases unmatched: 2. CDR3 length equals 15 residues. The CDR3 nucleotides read TGCGCCAGCAGCCGACAGGGGGCAGACACCGGGGAGCTGTTTTTT. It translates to CASSRQGADTGELFF.

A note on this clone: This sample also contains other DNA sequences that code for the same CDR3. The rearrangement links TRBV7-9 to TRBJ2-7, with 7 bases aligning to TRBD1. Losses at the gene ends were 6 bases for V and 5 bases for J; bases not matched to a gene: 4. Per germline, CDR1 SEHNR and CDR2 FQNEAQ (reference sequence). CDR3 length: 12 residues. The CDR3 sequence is CASSRQGHEQYF. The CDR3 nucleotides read TGTGCCAGCAGTAGACAGGGCCACGAGCAGTACTTC.

The CDR3 protein is CASSLISPGEETQYF. CDR3 nucleotide sequence: TGTGCCAGCAGCTTGATTTCGCCGGGGGAAGAGACCCAGTACTTC. V usage is TRBV5-4 and J usage is TRBJ2-5, with a weak D call TRBD2 (6 bases). This CDR3 spans 15 amino acids. Trimming shortened V by 1 base and J by 3 bases, and 13 bases separated the two germline ends. Germline V gene lookup returns CDR1 SGHNT and CDR2 YYREEE (reference sequence).

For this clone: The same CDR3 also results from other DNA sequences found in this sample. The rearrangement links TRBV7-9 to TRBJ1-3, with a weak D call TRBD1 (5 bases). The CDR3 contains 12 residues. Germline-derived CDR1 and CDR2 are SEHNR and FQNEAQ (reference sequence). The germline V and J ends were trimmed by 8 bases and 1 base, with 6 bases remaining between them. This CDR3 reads CASSGSGNTIYF. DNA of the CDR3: TGTGCCAGCTCAGGGTCTGGAAACACCATATATTTT.

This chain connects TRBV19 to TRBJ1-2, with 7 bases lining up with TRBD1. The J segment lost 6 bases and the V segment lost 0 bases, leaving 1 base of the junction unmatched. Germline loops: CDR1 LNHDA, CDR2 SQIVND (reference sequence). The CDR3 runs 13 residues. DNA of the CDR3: TGTGCCAGTAGTATAGACACAGGGGATGGCTACACCTTC. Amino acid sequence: CASSIDTGDGYTF.

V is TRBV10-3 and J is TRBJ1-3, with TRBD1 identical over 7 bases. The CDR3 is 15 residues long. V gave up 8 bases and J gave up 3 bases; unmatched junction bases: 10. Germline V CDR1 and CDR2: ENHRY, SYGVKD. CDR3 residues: CAISEGGTVGNTIYF. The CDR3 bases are TGTGCCATCTCCGAGGGCGGGACAGTTGGAAACACCATATATTTT.

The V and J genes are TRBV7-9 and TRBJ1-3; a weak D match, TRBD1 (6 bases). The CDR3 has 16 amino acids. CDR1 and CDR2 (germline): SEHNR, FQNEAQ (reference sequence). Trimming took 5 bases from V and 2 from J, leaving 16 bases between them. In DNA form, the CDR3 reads TGTGCCAGCAGCGCCTCGACAGGAGACCCTGGAAACACCATATATTTT. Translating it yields CASSASTGDPGNTIYF.

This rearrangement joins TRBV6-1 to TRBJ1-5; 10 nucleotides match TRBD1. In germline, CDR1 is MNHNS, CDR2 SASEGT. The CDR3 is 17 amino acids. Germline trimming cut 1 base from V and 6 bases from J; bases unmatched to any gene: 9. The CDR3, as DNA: TGTGCCAGCAGTGAAGAGAGACAGGGGGCGCGGGGTCAGCCCCAGCATTTT. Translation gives CASSEERQGARGQPQHF.

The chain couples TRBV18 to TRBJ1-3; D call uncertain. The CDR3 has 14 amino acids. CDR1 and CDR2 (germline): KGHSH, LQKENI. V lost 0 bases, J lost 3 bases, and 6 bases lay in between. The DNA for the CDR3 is TGTGCCAGCTCACCACCTCCTGTTGGAAACACCATATATTTT. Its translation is CASSPPPVGNTIYF. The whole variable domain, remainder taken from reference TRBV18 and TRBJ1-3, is NAGVMQNPRHLVRRRGQEARLRCSPMKGHSHVYWYRQLPEEGLKFMVYLQKENIIDESGMPKERFSAEFPKEGPSILRIQQVVRGDSAAYFCASSPPPVGNTIYFGEGSWLTVV.

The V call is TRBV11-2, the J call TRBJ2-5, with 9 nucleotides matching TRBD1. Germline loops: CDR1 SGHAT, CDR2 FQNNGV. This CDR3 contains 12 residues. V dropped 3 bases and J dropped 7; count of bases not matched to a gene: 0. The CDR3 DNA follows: TGTGCCAGCAGCTTGACAGGGGGGACCCAGTACTTC. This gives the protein CASSLTGGTQYF.

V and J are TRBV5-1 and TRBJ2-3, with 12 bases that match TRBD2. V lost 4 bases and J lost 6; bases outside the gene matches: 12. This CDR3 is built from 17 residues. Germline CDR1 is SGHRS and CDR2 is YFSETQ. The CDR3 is CASSKETSGGPTDTQYF. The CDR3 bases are TGCGCCAGCAGCAAAGAAACTAGCGGGGGGCCAACTGATACGCAGTATTTT.